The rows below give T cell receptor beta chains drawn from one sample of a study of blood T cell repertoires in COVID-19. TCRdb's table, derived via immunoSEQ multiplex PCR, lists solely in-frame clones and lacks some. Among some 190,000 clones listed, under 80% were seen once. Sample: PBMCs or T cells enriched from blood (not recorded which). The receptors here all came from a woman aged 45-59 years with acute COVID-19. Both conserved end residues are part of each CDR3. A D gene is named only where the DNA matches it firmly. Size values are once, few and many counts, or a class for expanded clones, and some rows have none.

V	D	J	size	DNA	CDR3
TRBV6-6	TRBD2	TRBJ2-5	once	TGTGCCAGCAGAAGGACTAGCTTTGAGACCCAGTACTTC	CASRRTSFETQYF
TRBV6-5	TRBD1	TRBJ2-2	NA	TGTGCCAGCACCGAACAGGGGGCGAACACCGGGGAGCTGTTTTTT	CASTEQGANTGELFF
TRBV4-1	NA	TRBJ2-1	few	TGCGCCAGCAGCCAACTAGACAATGAGCAGTTCTTC	CASSQLDNEQFF
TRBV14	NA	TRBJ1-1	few	TGTGCCAGTACTCAGGGGAACACTGAAGCTTTCTTT	CASTQGNTEAFF
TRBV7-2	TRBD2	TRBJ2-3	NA	TGTGCCAGCAGCTTCCAACCAAGGGTAGCGGGGGGAGGCACAGATACGCAGTATTTT	CASSFQPRVAGGGTDTQYF
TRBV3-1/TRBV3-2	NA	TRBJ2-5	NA	TGTGCCAGCAGCCTTTCCCCTAGATACGAGACCCAGTACTTC	CASSLSPRYETQYF
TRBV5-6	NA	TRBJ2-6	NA	TGTGCCAGCAGCTTGGCCGACAGCTTACCCTCTGGGGCCAACGTCCTGACTTTC	CASSLADSLPSGANVLTF
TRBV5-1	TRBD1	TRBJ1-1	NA	TGCGCCAGCAGCTCACCGACAGGGAAGAACACTGAAGCTTTCTTT	CASSSPTGKNTEAFF
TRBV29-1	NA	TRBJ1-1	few	TGCAGCGGGGAGGAGCGGGGGGCTAGAGGAACTGAAGCTTTCTTT	CSGEERGARGTEAFF
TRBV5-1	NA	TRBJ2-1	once	TGCGCCAGCAGCTTGCAGGGGCGCACCAATGAGCAGTTCTTC	CASSLQGRTNEQFF
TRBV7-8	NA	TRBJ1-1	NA	TGTGCCAGCAGCTTTTCCATGAGCACTGAAGCTTTCTTT	CASSFSMSTEAFF
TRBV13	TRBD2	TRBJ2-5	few	TGTGCCAGCAGCTCCTATGTCAGCGGGGTGGTGGAGACCCAGTACTTC	CASSSYVSGVVETQYF
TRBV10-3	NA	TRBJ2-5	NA	TGTGCCATCAAACAGGGCTCCCAAGAGACCCAGTACTTC	CAIKQGSQETQYF
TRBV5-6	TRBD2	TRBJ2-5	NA	TGTGCCAGCAGCCGGGGACTAGCGGAACTTGAGACCCAGTACTTC	CASSRGLAELETQYF
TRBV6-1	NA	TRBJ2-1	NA	TGTGCCAGCAGGGAAGCGGCTCACAATGAGCAGTTCTTC	CASREAAHNEQFF
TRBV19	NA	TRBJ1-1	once	TGTGCCAGTAGTTATCTGGGGCGGACTGAAGCTTTCTTT	CASSYLGRTEAFF
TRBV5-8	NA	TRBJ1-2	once	TGTGCCAGCAGCCCCCGGCGGGATGGCTACACCTTC	CASSPRRDGYTF
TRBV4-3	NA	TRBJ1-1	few	TGCGCCAGCAGCCCATGGCATTTTAACACTGAAGCTTTCTTT	CASSPWHFNTEAFF
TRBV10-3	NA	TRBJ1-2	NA	TGTGCCATCAGTGCCCCGGGTAGGGGTGGCTACACCTTC	CAISAPGRGGYTF
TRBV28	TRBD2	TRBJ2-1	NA	TGTGCCGTCCTAGCGGGGGGAGGGGGTCATGAGCAGTTCTTC	CAVLAGGGGHEQFF
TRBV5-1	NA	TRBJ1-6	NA	TGCGCCAGCAGGAGGGGGACGGAGAATTCACCCCTCCACTTT	CASRRGTENSPLHF
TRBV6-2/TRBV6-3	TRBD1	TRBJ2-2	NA	TGTGCCAGCAGTCCACGGGGGACAGGGGACACCGGGGAGCTGTTTTTT	CASSPRGTGDTGELFF
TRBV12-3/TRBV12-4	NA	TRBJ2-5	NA	TGTGCCAGCAGTTTGGTAAACTTAGAGACCCAGTACTTC	CASSLVNLETQYF
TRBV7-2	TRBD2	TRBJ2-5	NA	TGTGCCAGCAGATACAGCGGGGGGGCCGGGGAGACCCAGTACTTC	CASRYSGGAGETQYF
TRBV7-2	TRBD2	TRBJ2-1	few	TGTGCCAGCAGCGTCTCGGGACTAGATTACAATGAGCAGTTCTTC	CASSVSGLDYNEQFF
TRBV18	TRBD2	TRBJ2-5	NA	TGTGCCAGCTCAGGAGCGGGGAGTGAGACCCAGTACTTC	CASSGAGSETQYF
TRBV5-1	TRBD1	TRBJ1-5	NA	TGCGCCAGCAGCCGCCCCGGGACAGGGGGCGCATCTCAGCCCCAGCATTTT	CASSRPGTGGASQPQHF
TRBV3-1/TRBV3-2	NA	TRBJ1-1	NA	TGTGCCAGCAGCCAAGATCGGAACAGTGGGCAGGGGAACACTGAAGCTTTCTTT	CASSQDRNSGQGNTEAFF
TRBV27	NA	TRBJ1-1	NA	TGTGCCGAACCCCGTCAGGTTGAGAACACTGAAGCTTTCTTT	CAEPRQVENTEAFF
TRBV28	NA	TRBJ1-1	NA	TGTGCCAGCAGTTCACGGGGTGAAGCTTTCTTT	CASSSRGEAFF
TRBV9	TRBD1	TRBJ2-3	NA	TGTGCCAGCAGCCCCGCCGGACAGGCGGGCACAGATACGCAGTATTTT	CASSPAGQAGTDTQYF
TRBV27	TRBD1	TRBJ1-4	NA	TGTGCCAGCAGTTTATCTTCGGGACAGGGTATCGAAAAACTGTTTTTT	CASSLSSGQGIEKLFF
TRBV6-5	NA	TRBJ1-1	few	TGTGCCAGCAGTTACGAGTCTCTTTTGGGAGCCGAAGCTTTCTTT	CASSYESLLGAEAFF
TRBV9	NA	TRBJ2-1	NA	TGTGCCAGCAGCCGCTTCGGCACCGGGACACCTAGATACAATGAGCAGTTCTTC	CASSRFGTGTPRYNEQFF
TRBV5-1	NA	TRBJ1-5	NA	TGCGCCAGCAGCTTGGATCCGAATCAGCCCCAGCATTTT	CASSLDPNQPQHF
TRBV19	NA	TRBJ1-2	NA	TGTGCCAGTAGTATACCCGGGACTCCTACAAATGGCTACACCTTC	CASSIPGTPTNGYTF
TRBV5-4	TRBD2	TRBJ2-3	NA	TGTGCCAGCAGCCCGGGACTAGCGGGGGCAGATACGCAGTATTTT	CASSPGLAGADTQYF
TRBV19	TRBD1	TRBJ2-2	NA	TGTGCCAGTGGGGACAGAAACACCGGGGAGCTGTTTTTT	CASGDRNTGELFF
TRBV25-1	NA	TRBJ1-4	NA	TGTGCCAGCAGTAGCCCCCCTCGACAGGATTCATTTAATGAAAAACTGTTTTTT	CASSSPPRQDSFNEKLFF
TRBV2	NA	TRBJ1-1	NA	TGTGCCAGCAGTGAGGGCCACCGGGGTTTAGCTTTCTTT	CASSEGHRGLAFF
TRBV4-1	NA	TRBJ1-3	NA	TGCGCCAGCAGCCAAGCTAACGCTGGAAACACCATATATTTT	CASSQANAGNTIYF
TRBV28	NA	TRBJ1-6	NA	TGTGCCAGCACCCCCGTTCAGAATTCACCCCTCCACTTT	CASTPVQNSPLHF
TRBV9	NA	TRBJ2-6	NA	TGTGCCAGCAGCGTAGGGACACCATCTGGGGCCAACGTCCTGACTTTC	CASSVGTPSGANVLTF
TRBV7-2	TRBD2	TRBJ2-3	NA	TGTGCCAGCAGCCCACCGGAAAAACTAGCGGGGCGAAAAGATACGCAGTATTTT	CASSPPEKLAGRKDTQYF
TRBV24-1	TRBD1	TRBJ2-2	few	TGTGCCACCAGTCAGGGGGCCGGGGAGCTGTTTTTT	CATSQGAGELFF
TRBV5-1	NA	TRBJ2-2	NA	TGCGCCAGCAGCTCCATCCGAACAGGGCCCACCGGGGAGCTGTTTTTT	CASSSIRTGPTGELFF
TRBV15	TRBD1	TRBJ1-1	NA	TGTGCCACCAGCATAACCGGGACAGGGACTAACACTGAAGCTTTCTTT	CATSITGTGTNTEAFF
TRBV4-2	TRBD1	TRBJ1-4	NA	TGTGCCAGCAGCCCTGAGACAGGGGGGAATGAAAAACTGTTTTTT	CASSPETGGNEKLFF
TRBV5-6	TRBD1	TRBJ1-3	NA	TGTGCCAGCAGCGAGGACAGGGGTAATGGAAACACCATATATTTT	CASSEDRGNGNTIYF
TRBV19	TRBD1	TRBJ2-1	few	TGTGCCAGTAGTGTCGGGACAGGGGGTTCTATCCCCTATGAGCAGTTCTTC	CASSVGTGGSIPYEQFF
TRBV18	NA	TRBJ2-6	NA	TGTGCCAGCTCACCAATGAGGGTCACTGGGGCCAACGTCCTGACTTTC	CASSPMRVTGANVLTF
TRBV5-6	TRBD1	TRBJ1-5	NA	TGTGCCAGCAGCATCGCGACAGGGGGCTATCAGCCCCAGCATTTT	CASSIATGGYQPQHF
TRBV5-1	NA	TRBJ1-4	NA	TGCGCCAGCAGCGGAAATCGGGGGGAAAAACTGTTTTTT	CASSGNRGEKLFF
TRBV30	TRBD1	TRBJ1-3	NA	TGTGCCTGGAGCCCGGGACAGGGGAAATCTGGAAACACCATATATTTT	CAWSPGQGKSGNTIYF
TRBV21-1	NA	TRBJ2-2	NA	TGTGCCTTCAGTTACCCTGGACAGGGGTACACCGGGGAGCTGTTTTTT	CAFSYPGQGYTGELFF
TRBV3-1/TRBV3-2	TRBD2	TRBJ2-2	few	TGTGCCAGCAGCCAAGCGGGGGGGAACACCGGGGAGCTGTTTTTT	CASSQAGGNTGELFF
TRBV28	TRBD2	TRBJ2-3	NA	TGTGCCAGCAGTCGACTAGCGGGGAGATCCACAGATACGCAGTATTTT	CASSRLAGRSTDTQYF
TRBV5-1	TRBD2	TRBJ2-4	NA	TGCGCCAGCAGCTTGGTACTAGCGGGGGGCTATAACATTCAGTACTTC	CASSLVLAGGYNIQYF
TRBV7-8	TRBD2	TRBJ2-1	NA	TGTGCCAGCAGCTCCCCGGCGGGGGGATCCTACAATGAGCAGTTCTTC	CASSSPAGGSYNEQFF
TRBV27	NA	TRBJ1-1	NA	TGTGCCAGCAGTTTAGGGGGGAGGGAGAGGACTGAAGCTTTCTTT	CASSLGGRERTEAFF